Listed here are 27 T cell receptor beta chains from one sample, sequenced in a study of response to subunit inactivated influenza vaccine. TCRdb re-called the RT-PCR reads with MiXCR, one entry per CDR3 protein. The sample has 200,000 to 300,000 distinct CDR3 sequences; 12% are singletons. This material consisted of non-naive T cells sorted from PBMCs, taken 14 days before vaccination. These receptors came from a man aged 45-65 years who received an inactivated influenza vaccine.

This clonotype came up a few times. The V gene is TRBV24-1, the J gene TRBJ2-2; D gene uncertain. Trimming pared 6 bases from V and 1 base from J, leaving 2 bases between. The CDR3 extends over 12 amino acids. Germline assignment: CDR1 KGHDR and CDR2 SFDVKD. DNA for the CDR3: TGTGCCACCAGTCTGAACACCGGGGAGCTGTTTTTT. It yields the protein CATSLNTGELFF.

This clonotype has only a few counts. The V call is TRBV3-1, the J call TRBJ2-3; 8 bases are shared with TRBD2. CDR3 length: 15 amino acids. Trimming cost V 4 bases and J 5 bases; bases outside gene matches: 8. Germline loops: CDR1 LGHDT, CDR2 YNNKEL (reference sequence). CDR3 DNA sequence: TGTGCCAGCAGCCCCGGGGGGGCCCACAGAGATACGCAGTATTTT. Protein sequence: CASSPGGAHRDTQYF.

In its sample, this clonotype was seen a few times. The chain couples TRBV7-9 to TRBJ1-6; D might be TRBD1 (5 bases). V was shortened by 1 base and J by 9 bases, with 13 bases between the two germline ends. This CDR3 has 15 residues. Germline values: CDR1 SEHNR, CDR2 FQNEAQ (reference sequence). The CDR3 DNA follows: TGTGCCAGCAGCTTAGAGGGCCAGGGCACTTCACCCCTCCACTTT. Translation: CASSLEGQGTSPLHF.

The rearrangement links TRBV20-1 to TRBJ2-3, with 11 bases lining up with TRBD2. This CDR3 is built from 15 residues. After removal of 2 bases from V and 3 bases from J, the junction contained 4 bases not matched to a gene. CDR1 and CDR2 (germline): DFQATT, SNEGSKA (reference sequence). The CDR3 protein is CSARLAGGGTDTQYF. The CDR3, as DNA: TGCAGTGCTAGACTAGCGGGAGGAGGTACAGATACGCAGTATTTT.

In its sample, this clonotype was seen a few times. The CDR3 spells CASSLETGWSDTQYF. The CDR3 bases are TGTGCCAGCAGCTTAGAGACAGGGTGGTCAGATACGCAGTATTTT. The V and J genes are TRBV11-2 and TRBJ2-3, with 7 bases that match TRBD1. This CDR3 spans 15 amino acids. The V and J ends lost 0 bases and 4 bases, in that order; junction bases with no gene match: 4. Germline CDR1 and CDR2: SGHAT and FQNNGV.

The rearrangement joins TRBV11-2 to TRBJ2-1; 10 nucleotides match TRBD2. J was trimmed by 4 bases and V by 1 base; bases with no gene match: 10. The V gene's germline CDR1 is SGHAT and CDR2 FQNNGV. The CDR3 contains 18 residues. CDR3 in DNA: TGTGCCAGCAGCTTAGGGGGGGCTAGCGGGGGACAATACAATGAGCAGTTCTTC. Translated, it gives CASSLGGASGGQYNEQFF. Looking up the rest from reference TRBV11-2 and TRBJ2-1 gives the full variable domain: EAGVAQSPRYKIIEKRQSVAFWCNPISGHATLYWYQQILGQGPKLLIQFQNNGVVDDSQLPKDRFSAERLKGVDSTLKIQPAKLEDSAVYLCASSLGGASGGQYNEQFFGPGTRLTVL.

This clonotype was observed many times. The rearrangement links TRBV11-2 to TRBJ2-6, with D possibly being TRBD1 or TRBD2 (5 bases each). The CDR3 spans 18 residues. V lost 1 base and J lost 3, with 16 bases in between. Germline assignment: CDR1 SGHAT and CDR2 FQNNGV. CDR3 residues: CASSLVSGRVSGANVLTF. The CDR3 DNA follows: TGTGCCAGCAGCTTAGTAAGCGGCAGGGTCAGTGGGGCCAACGTCCTGACTTTC. Together with reference TRBV11-2 and TRBJ2-6, the CDR3 gives the full variable domain: EAGVAQSPRYKIIEKRQSVAFWCNPISGHATLYWYQQILGQGPKLLIQFQNNGVVDDSQLPKDRFSAERLKGVDSTLKIQPAKLEDSAVYLCASSLVSGRVSGANVLTFGAGSRLTVL.

The table lists this clonotype with many counts. This chain joins TRBV29-1 and TRBJ2-3; TRBD2 aligns across 7 bases. Germline-derived CDR1 and CDR2 are SQVTM and ANQGSEA. This CDR3 comprises 15 residues. V shed 4 bases, J shed 0 bases, and the junction held 7 bases outside the gene matches. CDR3 sequence reads: CSVVRGSTSTDTQYF. CDR3 coding DNA: TGCAGCGTTGTACGCGGGAGCACTAGCACAGATACGCAGTATTTT.

There are many counts of this clonotype. The chain couples TRBV7-9 to TRBJ1-3, with D possibly TRBD1 on 6 matching bases. V was shortened by 5 bases and J by 4 bases, with 12 bases between the two germline ends. CDR1 and CDR2 (germline): SEHNR, FQNEAQ (reference sequence). The CDR3 runs 14 residues. The CDR3 sequence: CASSPETGGNTIYF. The CDR3 DNA is TGTGCCAGCAGCCCGGAGACAGGAGGAAACACCATATATTTT.

The rearrangement links TRBV5-1 to TRBJ2-1, with TRBD2 matching over 9 bases. Per the germline V gene, CDR1 is SGHRS and CDR2 is YFSETQ. Germline trimming cut 4 bases from V and 2 bases from J; bases unmatched to any gene: 10. The CDR3 totals 17 residues. This chain's CDR3 is CASSPAGGDPTYNEQFF. Here the CDR3 DNA reads TGCGCCAGCAGCCCCGCGGGAGGGGACCCAACCTACAATGAGCAGTTCTTC.

This clonotype has a count of ten or more. The rearrangement links TRBV20-1 to TRBJ2-1, with TRBD2 matching 14 bases. This CDR3 is built from 14 residues. The germline gives CDR1 DFQATT, CDR2 SNEGSKA (reference sequence). V lost 2 bases and J lost 8; bases outside the gene matches: 2. The CDR3 loop is CSARRLAGGDEQFF. CDR3 in DNA: TGCAGTGCTAGAAGACTAGCGGGAGGGGATGAGCAGTTCTTC.

This clonotype came up once. This chain uses TRBV28 with TRBJ2-7; possible D gene TRBD1, 6 bases. The germline V gene has CDR1 MDHEN and CDR2 SYDVKM. The CDR3 spans 16 residues. Deletions cut 1 base from V and 0 bases from J, with 13 bases between. The CDR3 is CASSLSGTFGSYEQYF. CDR3 nucleotide sequence: TGTGCCAGCAGTTTATCCGGGACATTCGGCTCCTACGAGCAGTACTTC.

CDR3 nucleotide sequence: TGCAGTGCTAGCCGGGGGACCCCCCGTAATCAGCCCCAGCATTTT. Its protein is CSASRGTPRNQPQHF. This sequence joins TRBV20-1 and TRBJ1-5; TRBD1 is a possible D gene (5 bases). The length of the CDR3 is 15 residues. Germline V gene data show CDR1 as DFQATT and CDR2 as SNEGSKA (reference sequence). Trimming took 3 bases from V and 4 from J, leaving 16 bases between them.

In this sample, this clonotype turned up many times. V usage is TRBV12-3 or TRBV12-4 and J usage is TRBJ1-5, with D possibly being TRBD1 (6 bases). There are 13 residues in the CDR3. V was trimmed by 1 base and J by 7 bases, leaving 8 bases between them. CDR3 DNA sequence: TGTGCCAGCAGTTTAGGGGGGGGCCAGCCCCAGCATTTT. Translation: CASSLGGGQPQHF.

The chain uses TRBV4-3 and TRBJ2-1; no firm D call. The CDR3 is 15 residues long. V was shortened by 0 bases and J by 0 bases, with 6 bases between the two germline ends. Per the germline V gene, CDR1 is LGHNA and CDR2 is YSLEER. The chain's CDR3 is CASSQDILSYNEQFF. In DNA, the CDR3 is TGCGCCAGCAGCCAAGATATCCTCTCCTACAATGAGCAGTTCTTC.

This clonotype turned up a few times. The genes are TRBV6-5 and TRBJ1-4; D unclear. V lost 10 bases and J 0 bases, leaving 6 bases between the germline ends. This CDR3 spans 12 amino acids. Germline loops: CDR1 MNHEY, CDR2 SVGAGI. CDR3: CATGATNEKLFF. In DNA, the CDR3 is TGTGCCACGGGAGCAACTAATGAAAAACTGTTTTTT.

This clonotype has more than one count but fewer than ten. The V and J genes are TRBV20-1 and TRBJ2-3; 9 nucleotides align to TRBD1. The CDR3 spans 16 residues. Germline V gives CDR1 DFQATT, CDR2 SNEGSKA (reference sequence). V shed 6 bases and J 2 bases; nucleotides not matched to a gene: 12. CDR3 DNA: TGCAGTGCCGCAAGTACCGGGACAGGGACCACAGATACGCAGTATTTT. Translated, it gives CSAASTGTGTTDTQYF.

This clonotype has just a few counts. This chain links TRBV5-1 with TRBJ2-2; 11 positions match TRBD2. This CDR3 is 15 amino acids long. Trimming removed 4 bases from V and 4 bases from J; junction bases left unmatched: 3. Germline V gives CDR1 SGHRS, CDR2 YFSETQ. CDR3 loop: CASSQTSGSTGELFF. The CDR3 DNA follows: TGCGCCAGCAGCCAAACTAGCGGGAGCACCGGGGAGCTGTTTTTT.

This clonotype has ten or more counts. The chain employs TRBV28 and TRBJ2-7, with unresolved D. CDR3 length: 11 residues. Trimming removed 2 bases from V and 6 bases from J, with 5 bases in between. Looked up from germline, CDR1 is MDHEN and CDR2 is SYDVKM. CDR3 loop: CASSLTFEQYF. CDR3 nucleotides: TGTGCCAGCAGTTTAACTTTCGAGCAGTACTTC.

This clonotype was picked up a small number of times. J is TRBJ2-1 and V is TRBV2, with 9 bases matching TRBD1. Germline CDR1 SNHLY, CDR2 FYNNEI. The CDR3 loop spans 15 amino acids. V shed 4 bases, J shed 7 bases, and the junction held 8 bases outside the gene matches. CDR3 residues: CASSGLGQGTNEQFF. CDR3 nucleotide sequence: TGTGCCAGCAGTGGACTTGGACAGGGGACGAATGAGCAGTTCTTC.

In this sample, this clonotype turned up many times. This chain connects TRBV5-1 to TRBJ2-3; a possible D gene is TRBD2 (6 bases). Germline CDR1 SGHRS, CDR2 YFSETQ. The CDR3 is 15 amino acids. The V gene lost 5 bases and the J gene lost 3 bases, with 16 bases spanning the gap. CDR3 in DNA: TGCGCCAGCAGACCCTCCCCACGGGGGACAGATACGCAGTATTTT. Translation gives CASRPSPRGTDTQYF.

This clonotype was recorded only once. The chain employs TRBV20-1 and TRBJ2-3, with D unresolved. CDR3 length: 13 residues. In germline, CDR1 is DFQATT, CDR2 SNEGSKA (reference sequence). V was trimmed by 2 bases and J by 0 bases, leaving 6 bases between them. CDR3 DNA sequence: TGCAGTGCTAGAAGCTTCAGCACAGATACGCAGTATTTT. It codes for CSARSFSTDTQYF.

The V gene is TRBV7-8, the J gene TRBJ1-1, with 9 bases fitting TRBD1. The CDR3 runs to 14 residues. Germline V gives CDR1 SGHVS, CDR2 FQNEAQ. V was pared by 6 bases and J by 4 bases, with 6 bases of the junction left unmatched. The CDR3 loop reads CASRLDRGSTEAFF. As DNA, the CDR3 is TGTGCCAGCAGACTCGACAGGGGGAGCACTGAAGCTTTCTTT.

This sequence joins TRBV20-1 and TRBJ2-3; D possibly corresponds to TRBD2 (5 bases). V was trimmed by 6 bases and J by 0 bases, leaving 13 bases between them. Germline V gene sequence: CDR1 DFQATT, CDR2 SNEGSKA (reference sequence). CDR3 length: 14 residues. The CDR3 is CSALTPGSTDTQYF. The CDR3, as DNA: TGCAGTGCCCTTACCCCGGGGAGCACAGATACGCAGTATTTT.

This clonotype came up many times. This chain joins TRBV20-1 and TRBJ2-7, with D unresolved. V was trimmed by 0 bases and J by 9 bases, leaving 9 bases between them. CDR3 length equals 11 residues. Germline assignment: CDR1 DFQATT and CDR2 SNEGSKA (reference sequence). The CDR3 loop is CSARDTPGQYF. The CDR3 bases are TGCAGTGCTAGAGATACCCCGGGGCAGTACTTC.

This clonotype was recorded many times. This rearrangement joins TRBV5-6 to TRBJ1-1, with D unresolved. Germline V gene lookup returns CDR1 SGHDT and CDR2 YYEEEE. The CDR3 spans 13 residues. The V end lost 4 bases, the J end lost 7 bases, and 14 bases lay between the germline ends. The CDR3 loop reads CASSARVNFEAFF. CDR3 DNA: TGTGCCAGCAGCGCGCGCGTTAACTTTGAAGCTTTCTTT.

This clonotype was observed at least ten times. This chain joins TRBV20-1 and TRBJ2-5, with D perhaps assigned TRBD1 or TRBD2 (6 bases each). Germline CDR1 is DFQATT and CDR2 is SNEGSKA (reference sequence). The V end lost 3 bases, the J end lost 5 bases, and 19 bases lay between the germline ends. CDR3 length equals 15 residues. CDR3 in amino acids: CSASSRRGAVETQYF. CDR3 sequence (DNA): TGCAGTGCTAGTTCGAGGAGGGGGGCAGTGGAGACCCAGTACTTC.